The 32 T cell receptor beta chains presented below share a single source sample, sequenced in a study of long-term antiretroviral therapy in people with HIV. At survey level, the immunoSEQ assay was run in its v3.0 version. Sequencing was performed with immunoSEQ multiplex PCR; in TCRdb, only in-frame clones are kept and a portion is missing. The top ten clones hold over 2% of a sample with around 35,000 clones, approximately 96% of them seen once. Sequenced material: unsorted PBMCs, taken 6.6 years after starting antiretroviral therapy. The source of these receptors is a man aged 25-45 years with HIV.

Only one count was recorded for this clone. The chain combines TRBV5-4 with TRBJ1-5, with D unclear. Germline lookup yields CDR1 SGHNT and CDR2 YYREEE (reference sequence). V was clipped by 4 bases and J by 2 bases, with 10 bases between them. The CDR3 extends over 14 amino acids. CDR3 region: CASSPSPGNQPQHF. CDR3 nucleotides: TGTGCCAGCAGCCCGTCTCCCGGCAATCAGCCCCAGCATTTT. Looking up the rest from reference TRBV5-4 and TRBJ1-5 gives the full variable domain: ETGVTQSPTHLIKTRGQQVTLRCSSQSGHNTVSWYQQALGQGPQFIFQYYREEENGRGNFPPRFSGLQFPNYSSELNVNALELDDSALYLCASSPSPGNQPQHFGDGTRLSIL.

The gene calls are TRBV9 and TRBJ1-4, with TRBD1 identical over 9 bases. Germline trimming cut 5 bases from V and 8 bases from J; bases unmatched to any gene: 10. Germline assignment: CDR1 SGDLS and CDR2 YYNGEE. The CDR3 spans 15 residues. DNA for the CDR3: TGTGCCAGCAGTACGGGACAGGGAGCGGAAGAAAAACTGTTTTTT. Translation: CASSTGQGAEEKLFF.

The chain employs TRBV2 and TRBJ2-3, with 9 bases lining up with TRBD1. V dropped 7 bases and J dropped 4; count of bases not matched to a gene: 6. The CDR3 is 14 amino acids. Germline V gene sequence: CDR1 SNHLY, CDR2 FYNNEI. The chain's CDR3 is CASMSDRGADTQYF. CDR3 DNA sequence: TGTGCCAGCATGTCGGACAGGGGAGCAGATACGCAGTATTTT.

This chain uses TRBV7-2 with TRBJ1-1; D might be TRBD1 (6 bases). This CDR3 contains 13 residues. V shed 1 base and J shed 11 bases, with 14 bases lying between them. Germline CDR1 SGHTA, CDR2 FQGNSA. The DNA of the CDR3 is TGTGCCAGCAGCTTAGTTACGGGACATAAGGCTTTCTTT. This translates into CASSLVTGHKAFF.

The gene calls are TRBV6-5 and TRBJ1-2, with D perhaps matching TRBD1 (5 bases). The CDR3 extends over 13 amino acids. Trimming pared 1 base from V and 7 bases from J, leaving 10 bases between. Per germline, CDR1 MNHEY and CDR2 SVGAGI. CDR3 loop: CASSYFRASGYTF. The DNA for the CDR3 is TGTGCCAGCAGTTACTTCAGGGCAAGTGGCTACACCTTC.

The V gene is TRBV6-1, the J gene TRBJ2-1; D is possibly TRBD1 or TRBD2 (6 bases each). V was trimmed by 6 bases and J by 9 bases, leaving 21 bases between them. This CDR3 has 15 residues. Germline CDR1 reads MNHNS; CDR2 reads SASEGT. CDR3 in DNA: TGTGCCAGCAGGTTTCTACGGGGGCCTTACGGTGAGCAGTTCTTC. Its translation: CASRFLRGPYGEQFF.

The chain uses TRBV27 and TRBJ2-3, with D possibly being TRBD2 (6 bases). CDR3 length: 13 amino acids. Germline loops: CDR1 MNHEY, CDR2 SMNVEV (reference sequence). V was pared by 8 bases and J by 2 bases, with 11 bases between. The CDR3 reads CASWGLLTDTQYF. The CDR3 nucleotides are TGTGCCAGCTGGGGACTTCTCACAGATACGCAGTATTTT.

The chain joins TRBV7-6 to TRBJ2-1; D ambiguous. The CDR3 has 16 amino acids. CDR1 is SGHVS, CDR2 FNYEAQ, per germline. Trimming pared 2 bases from V and 2 bases from J, leaving 13 bases between. The CDR3 loop reads CASSLKVSGTYNEQFF. In DNA, the CDR3 is TGTGCCAGCAGCTTAAAAGTAAGTGGGACCTACAATGAGCAGTTCTTC.

In DNA, the CDR3 is TGTGCCGCCGGGACCGTGAACACCGGGGAGCTGTTTTTT. Protein: CAAGTVNTGELFF. J is TRBJ2-2 and V is TRBV7-9, with D perhaps assigned TRBD1 or TRBD2 (5 bases each). V lost 11 bases and J lost 1, with 11 bases in between. There are 13 residues in the CDR3. CDR1 is SEHNR, CDR2 FQNEAQ, per germline (reference sequence).

The chain couples TRBV7-2 to TRBJ2-3; possible D gene TRBD1, 6 bases. This CDR3 contains 15 residues. Germline loops: CDR1 SGHTA, CDR2 FQGNSA. V shed 6 bases and J shed 4 bases, with 17 bases lying between them. The CDR3 is CASRPNRAVSDTQYF. The CDR3 nucleotides read TGTGCCAGCAGACCCAACAGGGCAGTTTCAGATACGCAGTATTTT.

This clone was counted once. V and J are TRBV19 and TRBJ1-1; no definite D call. Trimming left V 3 bases short and J 1 base short, with 12 bases between. Germline V lookup: CDR1 LNHDA, CDR2 SQIVND (reference sequence). The CDR3 has 15 amino acids. The CDR3 DNA follows: TGTGCCAGTAGTATGGGCCCTCGGGGGAACACTGAAGCTTTCTTT. As protein: CASSMGPRGNTEAFF.

The V and J genes are TRBV19 and TRBJ2-7, with D possibly being TRBD1 (6 bases). Looked up from germline, CDR1 is LNHDA and CDR2 is SQIVND (reference sequence). Trimming stripped 5 bases from V and 1 base from J, with 9 bases between. The CDR3 covers 13 residues. The CDR3 spells CASSPGHSYEQYF. For the CDR3, the DNA is TGTGCCAGTAGTCCGGGACATTCCTACGAGCAGTACTTC.

The sample holds one count of this clone. J is TRBJ1-2 and V is TRBV7-9; D gene unclear. The germline CDR1 and CDR2 sequences are SEHNR and FQNEAQ (reference sequence). The CDR3 totals 12 residues. The V end lost 5 bases, the J end lost 8 bases, and 12 bases lay between the germline ends. Here the CDR3 DNA reads TGTGCCAGCAGCCTCTCGTCGAGAGGCTACACCTTC. Translation: CASSLSSRGYTF.

This clone has only one observation. The chain recombines TRBV30 with TRBJ2-7; no firm D call. The CDR3 has 13 residues. The V end lost 0 bases, the J end lost 11 bases, and 17 bases lay between the germline ends. Germline assignment: CDR1 GTSNPN and CDR2 SVGIG (reference sequence). DNA of the CDR3: TGTGCCTGGAGTGTACCCGATGGACCGAAGGAGTACTTC. Translation gives CAWSVPDGPKEYF.

The chain recombines TRBV5-1 with TRBJ1-4, with D perhaps TRBD1 (5 bases). Trimming stripped 3 bases from V and 7 bases from J, with 13 bases between. The CDR3 length is 14 residues. From germline, CDR1 is SGHRS and CDR2 YFSETQ. For the CDR3, the DNA is TGCGCCAGCAGCTCCCAGGGACGGGGTGAAAAACTGTTTTTT. It codes for CASSSQGRGEKLFF.

CDR3 bases: TGTGCCAGCAGTGGGAGGACACACACTGAAGCTTTCTTT. Translating gives CASSGRTHTEAFF. J is TRBJ1-1 and V is TRBV25-1; the D gene is possibly TRBD1 (5 bases). Germline V gene sequence: CDR1 MGHDK, CDR2 SYGVNS. Trimming removed 4 bases at V and 3 bases at J, with 9 bases between. The CDR3 runs to 13 residues.

This chain joins TRBV28 and TRBJ1-1, with D unresolved. Trimming shortened V by 8 bases and J by 1 base, and 20 bases separated the two germline ends. The CDR3 consists of 16 residues. CDR1 is MDHEN, CDR2 SYDVKM, per germline. For the CDR3, the DNA is TGTGCCAGCTCCGAACTCACCTGGGCGGGGAACACTGAAGCTTTCTTT. It encodes CASSELTWAGNTEAFF.

The chain recombines TRBV9 with TRBJ1-2; possibly TRBD1 for D (6 bases). V shed 4 bases and J shed 6 bases, with 22 bases lying between them. The CDR3 spans 16 residues. Germline V gives CDR1 SGDLS, CDR2 YYNGEE. CDR3 region: CASSPALQGGFHGYTF. The DNA of the CDR3 is TGTGCCAGCAGCCCAGCCCTACAGGGCGGATTTCATGGCTACACCTTC.

The V and J genes are TRBV5-4 and TRBJ2-5; D unclear. CDR1 is SGHNT, CDR2 YYREEE, per germline (reference sequence). The CDR3 sequence is 14 residues long. With 1 base removed from V and 2 bases from J, the gap between germline ends came to 9 bases. The CDR3 region is CASSLLTGQETQYF. DNA for the CDR3: TGTGCCAGCAGCTTGCTCACTGGGCAAGAGACCCAGTACTTC.

The chain has TRBV29-1 and TRBJ2-2, with D uncertain. The CDR3 has 11 amino acids. The germline gives CDR1 SQVTM, CDR2 ANQGSEA. Trimming removed 4 bases from V and 5 bases from J, with 5 bases in between. The CDR3 bases are TGCAGCGTTGTCCAAACCGGGGAGCTGTTTTTT. Translating it yields CSVVQTGELFF.

This chain connects TRBV9 to TRBJ2-7, with D uncertain. V shed 0 bases and J shed 1 base, with 8 bases lying between them. Germline V gene data show CDR1 as SGDLS and CDR2 as YYNGEE. The CDR3 runs 14 residues. The CDR3 region is CASSVGAVSYEQYF. The CDR3 nucleotides read TGTGCCAGCAGCGTAGGGGCCGTGTCCTACGAGCAGTACTTC.

The rearrangement links TRBV11-2 to TRBJ2-7, with a possible D match to TRBD1 (6 bases). Germline CDR1 reads SGHAT; CDR2 reads FQNNGV. This CDR3 comprises 13 residues. The ends were cut back, 1 base at V and 2 bases at J, with 6 bases in the middle. CDR3 nucleotides: TGTGCCAGCAGCTTAGGGGGGCCCTACGAGCAGTACTTC. Its protein is CASSLGGPYEQYF.

The chain is built from TRBV9 and TRBJ2-5; TRBD1 or TRBD2 may be the D gene (6 bases each). The CDR3 is made up of 15 amino acids. Trimming left V 0 bases short and J 1 base short, with 10 bases between. The germline V gene has CDR1 SGDLS and CDR2 YYNGEE. The CDR3 region has the DNA TGTGCCAGCAGCGTAGCGGGGGCCCCCCAAGAGACCCAGTACTTC. This encodes CASSVAGAPQETQYF.

The gene calls are TRBV19 and TRBJ2-7; D gene uncertain. CDR3 length: 13 residues. With 2 bases removed from V and 2 bases from J, the gap between germline ends came to 7 bases. Germline CDR1 LNHDA, CDR2 SQIVND (reference sequence). CDR3 loop: CASSIRETYEQYF. CDR3 DNA sequence: TGTGCCAGTAGTATAAGAGAGACCTACGAGCAGTACTTC.

As DNA, the CDR3 is TGTGCCAGCAGCTTAGGTGAGGGCACTGAAGCTTTCTTT. It encodes CASSLGEGTEAFF. The chain carries TRBV7-3 and TRBJ1-1; no clear D gene. The CDR3 is 13 residues long. The germline V gene has CDR1 SGHTA and CDR2 FQGTGA. V gave up 2 bases and J gave up 4 bases, with 8 bases separating them.

This chain joins TRBV9 and TRBJ2-2; D uncertain. Looked up from germline, CDR1 is SGDLS and CDR2 is YYNGEE. The CDR3 is 17 residues long. Deletions cut 3 bases from V and 0 bases from J, with 15 bases between. The CDR3 reads CASSDPRRATNTGELFF. In DNA, the CDR3 is TGTGCCAGCAGCGACCCTCGCCGAGCAACGAACACCGGGGAGCTGTTTTTT.

The chain has TRBV10-3 and TRBJ2-3; 11 bases are shared with TRBD1. The V segment lost 6 bases and the J segment 9 bases; nucleotides outside the gene matches: 8. Germline CDR1 reads ENHRY; CDR2 reads SYGVKD. This CDR3 spans 14 amino acids. CDR3 bases: TGTGCCATCAGGCCCGAGGACAGGGGGCTCACGCAGTATTTT. Amino acid sequence: CAIRPEDRGLTQYF.

The chain uses TRBV4-3 and TRBJ2-5; D could derive from TRBD1 or TRBD2 (6 bases each). V gave up 6 bases and J gave up 5 bases, with 13 bases separating them. This CDR3 is built from 13 residues. The germline gives CDR1 LGHNA, CDR2 YSLEER. The DNA for the CDR3 is TGCGCCAGCAGTAGGGGGGCGGGGGAGACCCAGTACTTC. This codes for CASSRGAGETQYF.

This chain uses TRBV9 with TRBJ2-7; tentatively, D is TRBD1 (5 bases). V shed 3 bases and J shed 1 base, with 8 bases lying between them. Germline lookup yields CDR1 SGDLS and CDR2 YYNGEE. The CDR3 covers 13 residues. The CDR3 spells CASSADNSYEQYF. The CDR3 region has the DNA TGTGCCAGCAGCGCGGACAATTCCTACGAGCAGTACTTC.

As to this clone: This sample also contains other DNA sequences that code for the same CDR3. The chain links TRBV18 to TRBJ1-2; D gene uncertain. The germline gives CDR1 KGHSH, CDR2 LQKENI. The CDR3 totals 13 residues. Trimming pared 3 bases from V and 3 bases from J, leaving 8 bases between. The DNA of the CDR3 is TGTGCCAGCTCACCTGATGTTGACTATGGCTACACCTTC. This translates into CASSPDVDYGYTF.

The chain couples TRBV25-1 to TRBJ2-7, with 7 nucleotides matching TRBD2. The V gene's germline CDR1 is MGHDK and CDR2 SYGVNS. CDR3 size: 16 residues. Trimming cost V 1 base and J 5 bases; bases outside gene matches: 11. CDR3 bases: TGTGCCAGCAGTGAATTGGGTGCGGGGGAGGACCACGAGCAGTACTTC. Protein: CASSELGAGEDHEQYF.

The V gene is TRBV7-2, the J gene TRBJ2-1; possibly TRBD2 for D (7 bases). The CDR3 covers 13 residues. CDR1 and CDR2 from the germline V gene are SGHTA and FQGNSA. Deletions cut 1 base from V and 8 bases from J, with 9 bases between. The CDR3 sequence: CASSLGGGDEQFF. CDR3 DNA: TGTGCCAGCAGCTTAGGGGGGGGCGATGAGCAGTTCTTC.